The T cell receptor beta chain described here comes from a study of beta chain features in type 1 diabetes. On this clone: The antigen is undetermined.

Expressed TCRB transcripts were sequenced because the isolated RNA had all been reverse transcribed beforehand. Method: immunoSEQ multiplex PCR; TCRdb's copy keeps in-frame clones and lacks some. The data show some 250,000 clones, about 25% seen once. Isolation of CD4+ naive, central memory, regulatory and stem cell-like memory cells was achieved by sorting via CD45RO/CCR7/CD25/CD127/CD95/CD27. Findings of the study overall: PCR may have favored shorter templates equally in patients and controls. Among patients, naive, central memory and Treg TCRB repertoires appeared more similar than among healthy donors.

The TCR sequence derives from a man younger than 40 in good health. The source material was central memory CD4+ T cells from blood.

CDR3 amino acids: CASSDGGRPNEQFF. Written as DNA, the CDR3 is TGTGCCAGCAGTGACGGCGGGAGGCCCAATGAGCAGTTCTTC. V is TRBV25-1 and J is TRBJ2-1, with 8 bases fitting TRBD2. Germline CDR1 MGHDK, CDR2 SYGVNS. CDR3 length: 14 residues. Trimming cost V 3 bases and J 6 bases; bases outside gene matches: 4.